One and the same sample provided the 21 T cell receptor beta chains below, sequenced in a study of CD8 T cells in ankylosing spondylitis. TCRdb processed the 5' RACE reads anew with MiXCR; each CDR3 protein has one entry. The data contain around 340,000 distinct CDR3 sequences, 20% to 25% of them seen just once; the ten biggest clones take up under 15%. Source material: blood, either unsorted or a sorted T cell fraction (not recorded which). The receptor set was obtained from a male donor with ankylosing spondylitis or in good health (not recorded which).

The CDR3 region has the DNA TGTGCCAGCAGTGAAGTAGTTTGGGACAGGGGCGTGGATGAGCAGTTCTTC. The encoded protein is CASSEVVWDRGVDEQFF. The J gene is TRBJ2-1, the V gene TRBV2, with 10 nucleotides matching TRBD1. This CDR3 is built from 17 residues. Germline V gene data show CDR1 as SNHLY and CDR2 as FYNNEI. The J segment lost 8 bases and the V segment lost 1 base, leaving 11 bases of the junction unmatched.

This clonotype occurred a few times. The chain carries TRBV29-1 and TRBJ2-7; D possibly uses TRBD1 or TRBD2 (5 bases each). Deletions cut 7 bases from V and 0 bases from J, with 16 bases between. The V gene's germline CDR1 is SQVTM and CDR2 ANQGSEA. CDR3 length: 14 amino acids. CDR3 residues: CSGGEFEGSYEQYF. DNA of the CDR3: TGCAGCGGGGGCGAGTTTGAGGGCTCCTACGAGCAGTACTTC.

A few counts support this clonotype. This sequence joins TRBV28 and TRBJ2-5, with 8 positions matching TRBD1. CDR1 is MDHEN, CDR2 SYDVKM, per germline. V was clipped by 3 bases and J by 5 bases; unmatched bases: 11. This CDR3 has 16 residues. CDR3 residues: CASSFPRTGPDETQYF. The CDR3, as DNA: TGTGCCAGCAGTTTCCCTCGGACAGGGCCGGACGAGACCCAGTACTTC.

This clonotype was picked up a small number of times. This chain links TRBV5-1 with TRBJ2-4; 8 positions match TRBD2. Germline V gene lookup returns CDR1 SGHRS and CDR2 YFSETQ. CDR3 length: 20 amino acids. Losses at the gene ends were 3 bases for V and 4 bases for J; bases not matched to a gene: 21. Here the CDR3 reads CASSSLGVTSDSGGKNIQYF. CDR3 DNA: TGCGCCAGCAGCTCCCTTGGGGTGACTAGTGACTCGGGGGGGAAAAACATTCAGTACTTC.

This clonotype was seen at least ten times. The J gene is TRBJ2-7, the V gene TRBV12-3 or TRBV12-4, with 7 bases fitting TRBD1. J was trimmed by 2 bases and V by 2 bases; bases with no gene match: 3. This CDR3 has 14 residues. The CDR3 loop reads CASSLWDRAYEQYF. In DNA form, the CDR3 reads TGTGCCAGCAGTTTATGGGACAGAGCCTACGAGCAGTACTTC.

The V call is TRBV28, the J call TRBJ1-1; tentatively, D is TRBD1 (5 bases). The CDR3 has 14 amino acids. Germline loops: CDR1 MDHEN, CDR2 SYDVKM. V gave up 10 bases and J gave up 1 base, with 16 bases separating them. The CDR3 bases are TGTGCCAACACCCGATTCGACAGGAACACTGAAGCTTTCTTT. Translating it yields CANTRFDRNTEAFF.

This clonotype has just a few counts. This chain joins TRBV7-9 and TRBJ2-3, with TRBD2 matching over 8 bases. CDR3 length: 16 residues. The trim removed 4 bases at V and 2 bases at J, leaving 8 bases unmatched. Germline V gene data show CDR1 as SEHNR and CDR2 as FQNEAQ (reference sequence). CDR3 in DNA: TGTGCCAGCAGCTCCCTGGCGGGGGGCGCCACAGATACGCAGTATTTT. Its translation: CASSSLAGGATDTQYF.

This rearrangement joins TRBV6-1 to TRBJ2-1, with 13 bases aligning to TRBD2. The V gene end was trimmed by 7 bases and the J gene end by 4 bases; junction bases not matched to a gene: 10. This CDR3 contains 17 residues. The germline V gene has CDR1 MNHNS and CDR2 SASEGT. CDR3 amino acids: CASTPTSGGFFYNEQFF. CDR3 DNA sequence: TGTGCCAGCACCCCGACTAGCGGGGGGTTTTTTTACAATGAGCAGTTCTTC.

CDR3 nucleotide sequence: TGTGCCAGCAGTTACGGGACAGGACCAAATCAGCCCCAGCATTTT. It specifies CASSYGTGPNQPQHF. V and J are TRBV6-5 and TRBJ1-5; 8 nucleotides agree with TRBD1. The CDR3 consists of 15 residues. After removal of 2 bases from V and 4 bases from J, the junction contained 4 bases not matched to a gene. The V gene's germline CDR1 is MNHEY and CDR2 SVGAGI.

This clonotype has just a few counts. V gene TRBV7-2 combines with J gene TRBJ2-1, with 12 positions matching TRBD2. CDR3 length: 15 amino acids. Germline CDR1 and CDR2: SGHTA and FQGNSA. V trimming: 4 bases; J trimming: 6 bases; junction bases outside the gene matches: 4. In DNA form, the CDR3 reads TGTGCCAGCAGCTCTAGCGGGGGGGCCTTCAATGAGCAGTTCTTC. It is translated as CASSSSGGAFNEQFF.

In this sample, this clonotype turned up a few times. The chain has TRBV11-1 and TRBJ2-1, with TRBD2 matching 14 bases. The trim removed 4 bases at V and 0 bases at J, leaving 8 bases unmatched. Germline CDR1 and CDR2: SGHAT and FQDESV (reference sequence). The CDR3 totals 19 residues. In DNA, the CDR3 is TGTGCCAGCAGCTATCGGACTAGCGGGGGGTCCAGCTCCTACAATGAGCAGTTCTTC. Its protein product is CASSYRTSGGSSSYNEQFF.

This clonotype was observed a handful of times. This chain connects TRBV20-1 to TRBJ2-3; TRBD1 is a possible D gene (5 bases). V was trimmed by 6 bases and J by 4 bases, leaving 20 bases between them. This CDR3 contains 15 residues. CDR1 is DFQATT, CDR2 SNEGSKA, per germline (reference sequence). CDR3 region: CSARAGPLWADTQYF. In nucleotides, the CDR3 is TGCAGTGCCAGGGCAGGACCTCTATGGGCAGATACGCAGTATTTT.

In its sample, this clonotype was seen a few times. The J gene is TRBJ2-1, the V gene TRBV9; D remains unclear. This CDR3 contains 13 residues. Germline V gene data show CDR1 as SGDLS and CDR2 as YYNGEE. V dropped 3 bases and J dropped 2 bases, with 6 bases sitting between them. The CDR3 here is CASSAPPYNEQFF. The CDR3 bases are TGTGCCAGCAGCGCCCCTCCCTACAATGAGCAGTTCTTC.

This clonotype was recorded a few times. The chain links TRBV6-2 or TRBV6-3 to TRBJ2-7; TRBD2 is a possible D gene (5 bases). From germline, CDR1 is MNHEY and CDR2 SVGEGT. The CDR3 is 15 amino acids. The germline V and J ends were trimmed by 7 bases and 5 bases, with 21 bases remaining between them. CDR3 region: CASTSTIDYLHEQYF. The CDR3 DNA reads TGTGCCAGCACCTCTACAATTGACTACCTTCACGAGCAGTACTTC.

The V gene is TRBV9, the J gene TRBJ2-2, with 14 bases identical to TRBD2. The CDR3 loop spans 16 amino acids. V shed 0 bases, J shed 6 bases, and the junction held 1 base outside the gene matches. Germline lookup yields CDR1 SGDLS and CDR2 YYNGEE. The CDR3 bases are TGTGCCAGCAGCGTAGGACTAGCGGGGGGGCCCGGGGAGCTGTTTTTT. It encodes CASSVGLAGGPGELFF.

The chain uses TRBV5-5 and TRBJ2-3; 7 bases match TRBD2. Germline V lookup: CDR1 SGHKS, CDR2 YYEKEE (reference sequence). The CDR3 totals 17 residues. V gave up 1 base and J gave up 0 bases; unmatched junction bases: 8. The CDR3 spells CASSLLGSGDSTDTQYF. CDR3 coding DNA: TGTGCCAGCAGCTTGCTGGGGAGCGGGGACAGCACAGATACGCAGTATTTT.

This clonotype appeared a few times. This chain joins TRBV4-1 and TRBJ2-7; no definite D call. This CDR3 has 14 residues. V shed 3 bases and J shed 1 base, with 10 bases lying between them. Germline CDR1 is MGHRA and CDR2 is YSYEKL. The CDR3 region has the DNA TGCGCCAGCAGCCACCCTCAACTATCCTACGAGCAGTACTTC. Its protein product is CASSHPQLSYEQYF.

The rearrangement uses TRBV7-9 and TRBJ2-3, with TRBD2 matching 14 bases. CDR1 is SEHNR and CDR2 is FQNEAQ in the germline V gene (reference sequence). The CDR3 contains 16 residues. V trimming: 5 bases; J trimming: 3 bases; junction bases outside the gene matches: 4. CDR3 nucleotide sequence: TGTGCCAGCAGCCCAGGGACTAGCGGGGGAACAGATACGCAGTATTTT. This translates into CASSPGTSGGTDTQYF.

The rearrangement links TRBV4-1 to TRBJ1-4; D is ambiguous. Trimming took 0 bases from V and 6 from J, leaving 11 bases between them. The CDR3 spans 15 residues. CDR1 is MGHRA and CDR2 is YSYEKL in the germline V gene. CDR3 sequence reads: CASSQDRGLDEKLFF. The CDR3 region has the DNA TGCGCCAGCAGCCAAGATCGCGGGCTGGATGAAAAACTGTTTTTT.

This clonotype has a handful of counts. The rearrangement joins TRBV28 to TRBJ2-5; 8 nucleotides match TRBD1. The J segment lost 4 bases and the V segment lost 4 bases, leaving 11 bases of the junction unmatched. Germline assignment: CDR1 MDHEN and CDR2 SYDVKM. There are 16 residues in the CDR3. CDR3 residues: CASSSQDREWVETQYF. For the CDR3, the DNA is TGTGCCAGCAGTTCCCAGGACAGGGAGTGGGTAGAGACCCAGTACTTC.

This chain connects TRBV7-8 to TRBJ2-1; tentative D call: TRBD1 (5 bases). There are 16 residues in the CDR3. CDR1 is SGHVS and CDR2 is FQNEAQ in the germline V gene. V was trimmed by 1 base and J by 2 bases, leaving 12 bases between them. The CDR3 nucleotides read TGTGCCAGCAGCTTAGTAGTTGGGGCGGCCTACAATGAGCAGTTCTTC. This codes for CASSLVVGAAYNEQFF. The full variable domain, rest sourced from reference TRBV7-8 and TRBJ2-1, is GAGVSQSPRYKVAKRGQDVALRCDPISGHVSLFWYQQALGQGPEFLTYFQNEAQLDKSGLPSDRFFAERPEGSVSTLKIQRTQQEDSAVYLCASSLVVGAAYNEQFFGPGTRLTVL.